Each of the 31 T cell receptor beta chains below was sequenced from the same sample in a study of pediatric ulcerative colitis (dated by TCRdb to about 2019). Receptor amplification or capture employed the immunoSEQ multiplex PCR assay. Not all clones reach the TCRdb copy of this immuneACCESS table, which keeps in-frame sequences only. Checked studies attribute under half of the gap to unresolved V genes and leave the rest unexplained. This sample comprises some 15,000 clones, about 80% of them detected only once. 6.5% to 9.5% of the sample comes from the top ten. During colonoscopy, one to two pinch biopsies were obtained from the rectum for research purposes. The sequenced sample consisted of gut tissue. These receptors originate from a boy between 10 and 17 years old who was a control in a study of pediatric ulcerative colitis.

The chain uses TRBV7-2 and TRBJ2-7; 11 bases match TRBD2. J gave up 5 bases and V 6 bases, and 3 bases lay outside the gene matches. The germline gives CDR1 SGHTA, CDR2 FQGNSA. The CDR3 is made up of 13 amino acids. The CDR3, as DNA: TGTGCCAGCAGTAGCGGGAGGGCGAACGAGCAGTACTTC. Translating gives CASSSGRANEQYF.

The V call is TRBV19, the J call TRBJ2-3; 10 bases match TRBD1. V dropped 6 bases and J dropped 2; count of bases not matched to a gene: 5. There are 15 residues in the CDR3. CDR1 and CDR2 (germline): LNHDA, SQIVND (reference sequence). The DNA of the CDR3 is TGTGCCAGTAGACGGGGACAGGGGCTCACAGATACGCAGTATTTT. It codes for CASRRGQGLTDTQYF.

Only a few counts were recorded for this clone. The chain couples TRBV4-2 to TRBJ2-5, with 14 bases that match TRBD2. CDR1 LGHNA and CDR2 YNFKEQ come from the germline V gene. The ends lost 3 bases at V and 0 bases at J; junction bases unmatched: 18. The CDR3 loop spans 22 amino acids. CDR3 loop: CASSHKGTSGSLGNGYQETQYF. CDR3 in DNA: TGTGCCAGCAGCCATAAGGGGACTAGCGGGAGTTTGGGTAATGGGTACCAAGAGACCCAGTACTTC.

The chain links TRBV7-2 to TRBJ2-5; TRBD2 aligns across 7 bases. After removal of 5 bases from V and 4 bases from J, the junction contained 7 bases not matched to a gene. Germline CDR1 is SGHTA and CDR2 is FQGNSA. The CDR3 contains 14 residues. CDR3 sequence reads: CASSLWTSLETQYF. The DNA for the CDR3 is TGTGCCAGCAGCCTCTGGACTAGTTTAGAGACCCAGTACTTC.

The genes are TRBV11-2 and TRBJ2-7; TRBD1 or TRBD2 may be the D gene (6 bases each). This CDR3 contains 14 residues. Trimming took 1 base from V and 2 from J, leaving 9 bases between them. The germline gives CDR1 SGHAT, CDR2 FQNNGV. The CDR3 DNA is TGTGCCAGCAGCTTAGGGGGGGCCCCCTACGAGCAGTACTTC. Translated, it gives CASSLGGAPYEQYF. The variable domain in full, completed from reference TRBV11-2 and TRBJ2-7, reads EAGVAQSPRYKIIEKRQSVAFWCNPISGHATLYWYQQILGQGPKLLIQFQNNGVVDDSQLPKDRFSAERLKGVDSTLKIQPAKLEDSAVYLCASSLGGAPYEQYFGPGTRLTVT.

This clone turned up a few times. The conserved phenylalanine or tryptophan normally closing the CDR3 is absent here, so this likely arose from a read error. The DNA is omitted, as the CDR3 cannot be located on it reliably, and the CDR3 follows TCRdb's listing. The chain uses TRBV21-1 and TRBJ2-3; the tabulated D call, TRBD2, remains unverified against the DNA. TRBV21-1 is given as a pseudogene. The CDR3 is made up of 9 amino acids, end residues included. CDR3 sequence: CASSNTRCI.

V is TRBV7-9 and J is TRBJ2-1; 9 bases are shared with TRBD2. Germline V gene data show CDR1 as SEHNR and CDR2 as FQNEAQ (reference sequence). The J segment lost 8 bases and the V segment lost 1 base, leaving 0 bases of the junction unmatched. This CDR3 region has 13 residues. CDR3 sequence (DNA): TGTGCCAGCAGCTTAGGGACTAGCGATGAGCAGTTCTTC. This encodes CASSLGTSDEQFF.

The sample holds a few counts of this clone. CDR3 sequence (DNA): TGTGCCAGCAGTCCCGCGGGGACAGGGGGCCGGGAGACCCAGTACTTC. It yields the protein CASSPAGTGGRETQYF. J is TRBJ2-5 and V is TRBV25-1, with 12 bases lining up with TRBD1. Per germline, CDR1 MGHDK and CDR2 SYGVNS. The CDR3 runs to 16 residues. Trimming at V came to 5 bases and at J to 5 bases, leaving 9 bases not matched to a gene.

The gene calls are TRBV6-6 and TRBJ2-1; D is possibly TRBD1 or TRBD2 (6 bases each). The CDR3 has 12 residues. CDR1 MNHNY and CDR2 SVGAGI come from the germline V gene (reference sequence). The V end was cut by 8 bases, the J end by 8 bases, with 13 bases between. The CDR3 sequence: CASRTGAYEQFF. Written as DNA, the CDR3 is TGTGCCAGCCGTACGGGGGCCTATGAGCAGTTCTTC.

The gene calls are TRBV9 and TRBJ2-7, with 11 bases that match TRBD2. The V gene end was trimmed by 0 bases and the J gene end by 3 bases; junction bases not matched to a gene: 5. The CDR3 length is 16 residues. Germline V gives CDR1 SGDLS, CDR2 YYNGEE. The CDR3 sequence is CASSVGLAGGHYEQYF. The DNA for the CDR3 is TGTGCCAGCAGCGTAGGGCTAGCGGGGGGCCACTACGAGCAGTACTTC. The full variable domain, rest sourced from reference TRBV9 and TRBJ2-7, is DSGVTQTPKHLITATGQRVTLRCSPRSGDLSVYWYQQSLDQGLQFLIQYYNGEERAKGNILERFSAQQFPDLHSELNLSSLELGDSALYFCASSVGLAGGHYEQYFGPGTRLTVT.

This sequence joins TRBV2 and TRBJ1-1; 8 nucleotides align to TRBD1. The CDR3 has 15 residues. Germline V lookup: CDR1 SNHLY, CDR2 FYNNEI. Trimming removed 1 base from V and 5 bases from J; junction bases left unmatched: 6. CDR3 nucleotides: TGTGCCAGCAGTGAAGGAGCAGGGGGCTGGACTGAAGCTTTCTTT. This codes for CASSEGAGGWTEAFF.

The genes are TRBV7-2 and TRBJ1-1; D call uncertain. The germline V gene encodes CDR1 SGHTA and CDR2 FQGNSA. CDR3 length equals 14 residues. Trimming pared 5 bases from V and 6 bases from J, leaving 16 bases between. As DNA, the CDR3 is TGTGCCAGCAGCCCCTCGTCGGGAGAACCTGAAGCTTTCTTT. Residues: CASSPSSGEPEAFF.

The CDR3 here is CASSESPPRVTQYF. The CDR3 region has the DNA TGTGCCAGTAGTGAATCTCCCCCTCGTGTGACCCAGTACTTC. The chain links TRBV19 to TRBJ2-5; D ambiguous. The length of the CDR3 is 14 residues. Germline V gene lookup returns CDR1 LNHDA and CDR2 SQIVND (reference sequence). V lost 5 bases, J lost 7 bases, and 17 bases lay in between.

The chain couples TRBV14 to TRBJ2-1; maybe TRBD2 (6 bases). V was shortened by 4 bases and J by 8 bases, with 12 bases between the two germline ends. The germline V gene has CDR1 SGHDN and CDR2 FVKESK. The CDR3 runs to 13 residues. The CDR3 spells CASSPYGRHEQFF. CDR3 DNA sequence: TGTGCCAGCAGCCCATATGGGAGGCATGAGCAGTTCTTC. Complete variable domain (other parts from reference TRBV14 and TRBJ2-1): EAGVTQFPSHSVIEKGQTVTLRCDPISGHDNLYWYRRVMGKEIKFLLHFVKESKQDESGMPNNRFLAERTGGTYSTLKVQPAELEDSGVYFCASSPYGRHEQFFGPGTRLTVL.

The J gene is TRBJ2-7, the V gene TRBV27; a possible D gene is TRBD2 (7 bases). Germline CDR1 MNHEY, CDR2 SMNVEV (reference sequence). V was trimmed by 6 bases and J by 5 bases, leaving 20 bases between them. The CDR3 sequence is 15 residues long. The CDR3 bases are TGTGCCAGCAGGCCTAGGGGGGGAGGGCCCCACGAGCAGTACTTC. This sequence encodes CASRPRGGGPHEQYF.

The gene calls are TRBV27 and TRBJ1-4, with D maybe TRBD1 (6 bases). Per germline, CDR1 MNHEY and CDR2 SMNVEV (reference sequence). V lost 7 bases to trimming and J lost 11 bases, with 20 bases between them. The CDR3 loop spans 14 amino acids. This chain's CDR3 is CASKKDRTIFKLFF. In nucleotides, the CDR3 is TGTGCCAGCAAGAAAGACAGGACGATTTTTAAACTGTTTTTT.

The J gene is TRBJ2-7, the V gene TRBV29-1; D perhaps matches TRBD1 (5 bases). Germline loops: CDR1 SQVTM, CDR2 ANQGSEA. CDR3 length: 15 residues. The ends were cut back, 6 bases at V and 4 bases at J, with 22 bases in the middle. In DNA, the CDR3 is TGCAGCGTAGTAAAGGAACAGGTCTCGTCGTACGAGCAGTACTTC. Translated, it gives CSVVKEQVSSYEQYF.

The gene calls are TRBV29-1 and TRBJ2-2, with a tentative D call TRBD2 (5 bases). CDR3 length: 13 residues. CDR1 and CDR2 (germline): SQVTM, ANQGSEA. The V end lost 8 bases, the J end lost 2 bases, and 12 bases lay between the germline ends. CDR3 in amino acids: CSMRAANTGELFF. In DNA form, the CDR3 reads TGCAGCATGAGGGCAGCCAACACCGGGGAGCTGTTTTTT.

The rearrangement joins TRBV11-3 to TRBJ2-2, with TRBD1 matching 7 bases. Trimming took 9 bases from V and 4 from J; bases not matched to a gene: 8. The CDR3 spans 14 residues. In germline, CDR1 is SGHNT, CDR2 YENEEA. Written as DNA, the CDR3 is TGTGCCAGTTCGCAACAGGGGAGCACCGGGGAGCTGTTTTTT. It is translated as CASSQQGSTGELFF.

This chain joins TRBV9 and TRBJ2-5; tentatively, D is TRBD2 (5 bases). CDR3 length equals 13 residues. Per the germline V gene, CDR1 is SGDLS and CDR2 is YYNGEE. Trimming took off 0 bases at V and 5 bases at J, with 8 bases between the two ends. The CDR3 DNA reads TGTGCCAGCAGCGTAGCTAGAGGGGAGACCCAGTACTTC. Translated: CASSVARGETQYF.

This clone was detected only once. V gene TRBV19 combines with J gene TRBJ2-7; 9 nucleotides match TRBD2. The ends lost 6 bases at V and 0 bases at J; junction bases unmatched: 6. CDR1 and CDR2 (germline): LNHDA, SQIVND (reference sequence). The CDR3 contains 15 residues. This CDR3 is CASRRLAESSYEQYF. DNA of the CDR3: TGTGCCAGTAGACGACTAGCGGAAAGCTCCTACGAGCAGTACTTC. Looking up the rest from reference TRBV19 and TRBJ2-7 gives the full variable domain: DGGITQSPKYLFRKEGQNVTLSCEQNLNHDAMYWYRQDPGQGLRLIYYSQIVNDFQKGDIAEGYSVSREKKESFPLTVTSAQKNPTAFYLCASRRLAESSYEQYFGPGTRLTVT.

The chain joins TRBV27 to TRBJ2-1; 8 bases are a match to TRBD2. This CDR3 has 16 residues. V was pared by 4 bases and J by 8 bases, with 13 bases of the junction left unmatched. CDR1 and CDR2 from the germline V gene are MNHEY and SMNVEV (reference sequence). The CDR3 coding sequence is TGTGCCAGCAGTTCCCGACAGCGGGGGTTTATCGATGAGCAGTTCTTC. This codes for CASSSRQRGFIDEQFF.

The rearrangement uses TRBV21-1 and TRBJ2-1; the table gives TRBD2 as D, unverified against the DNA. TRBV21-1 is noted as a pseudogene. This CDR3 contains 13 residues. DNA of the CDR3: TGTGCCAGCACCGGGAGGCCCTACAATGAGCAGTTCTTC. It is translated as CASTGRPYNEQFF.

The genes are TRBV12-5 and TRBJ1-1; D is ambiguous. The CDR3 spans 13 residues. Germline V gene data show CDR1 as LGHNT and CDR2 as FRNRAP. V lost 2 bases and J lost 4, with 8 bases in between. The CDR3 DNA sequence: TGTGCTAGTGGTTTGATAGGTAGCACTGAAGCTTTCTTT. This translates into CASGLIGSTEAFF.

V and J are TRBV27 and TRBJ2-2; 9 bases fit TRBD2. V trimming: 1 base; J trimming: 4 bases; junction bases outside the gene matches: 7. The CDR3 consists of 17 residues. Germline lookup yields CDR1 MNHEY and CDR2 SMNVEV (reference sequence). The CDR3 DNA reads TGTGCCAGCAGTTTATGGGGCGGGGGGGCCCCCACCGGGGAGCTGTTTTTT. It is translated as CASSLWGGGAPTGELFF.

This chain connects TRBV5-1 to TRBJ2-3; D gene ambiguous. Germline CDR1 SGHRS, CDR2 YFSETQ. CDR3 length equals 15 residues. Trimming cost V 4 bases and J 2 bases, with 14 bases left between them. CDR3 sequence (DNA): TGCGCCAGCAGCCCGAGACTGGAATTCACAGATACGCAGTATTTT. Protein: CASSPRLEFTDTQYF.

This clone has just one count. The chain couples TRBV19 to TRBJ1-1; 9 bases map to TRBD1. Trimming took 7 bases from V and 1 from J; bases not matched to a gene: 4. The CDR3 runs 14 residues. The germline V gene has CDR1 LNHDA and CDR2 SQIVND (reference sequence). CDR3 protein: CASTGDRENTEAFF. CDR3 bases: TGTGCCAGTACCGGGGACAGGGAGAACACTGAAGCTTTCTTT.

V and J are TRBV5-1 and TRBJ2-3, with a possible D match to TRBD2 (5 bases). V was cut by 0 bases and J by 1 base, with 6 bases left in between. This CDR3 is 14 amino acids long. Germline values: CDR1 SGHRS, CDR2 YFSETQ. In nucleotides, the CDR3 is TGCGCCAGCAGCTTGGAGGGAGGCACAGATACGCAGTATTTT. This gives the protein CASSLEGGTDTQYF.

This clone was recorded once. In DNA form, the CDR3 reads TGTGCCAGCACCGAACAGCGCCGACACTCTTACAATGAGCAGTTCTTC. Translation gives CASTEQRRHSYNEQFF. This chain joins TRBV2 and TRBJ2-1; no clear D gene. Per germline, CDR1 SNHLY and CDR2 FYNNEI. The V end lost 7 bases, the J end lost 4 bases, and 20 bases lay between the germline ends. This CDR3 spans 16 amino acids.

The sample holds one count of this clone. The chain employs TRBV6-5 and TRBJ1-4; 9 bases are shared with TRBD1. V gave up 5 bases and J gave up 5 bases; unmatched junction bases: 0. The CDR3 consists of 13 residues. The germline V gene has CDR1 MNHEY and CDR2 SVGAGI. In DNA, the CDR3 is TGTGCCAGCAGTGACAGGGGGAATGAAAAACTGTTTTTT. Translating it yields CASSDRGNEKLFF.

This clone was seen a few times. The J gene is TRBJ1-1, the V gene TRBV27; 7 bases align to TRBD1. V trimming: 6 bases; J trimming: 6 bases; junction bases outside the gene matches: 4. The CDR3 length is 12 residues. The germline CDR1 and CDR2 sequences are MNHEY and SMNVEV (reference sequence). CDR3 nucleotide sequence: TGTGCCAGCAGCCAGGGGGGGGCTGAAGCTTTCTTT. Its protein product is CASSQGGAEAFF.